One sample yielded the 5 T cell receptor beta chains listed below, sequenced in a study of T-cell memory formation after mild COVID-19. TCRdb recomputed calls from the 5' RACE reads with MiXCR, one row per CDR3 protein. The data show around 300,000 distinct CDR3 sequences, roughly 13% seen once. The sequenced sample consisted of PBMCs or a T cell subset sorted from them (not recorded which). These receptor sequences come from a man younger than 30 who had mild COVID-19 (a few samples of this study predate the infection). Cell type and time point are not known.

Concerning this clonotype: The DNA is omitted, as the CDR3 cannot be located on it reliably, and the CDR3 follows TCRdb's listing. The V and J genes are TRBV7-2 and TRBJ2-3; the table's TRBD2 call for D was not verified on the DNA. Germline values: CDR1 SGHTA, CDR2 FQGNSA. The CDR3 contains 15 residues when both ends are counted. CDR3 region: CASSFGSGEADTQYF.

CDR3 region: CASSVTSGRVETQYF. CDR3 bases: TGTGCCAGCAGTGTCACTAGCGGGAGGGTGGAGACCCAGTACTTC. The V and J genes are TRBV2 and TRBJ2-5; 13 bases align to TRBD2. Germline loops: CDR1 SNHLY, CDR2 FYNNEI. The CDR3 totals 15 residues. The ends lost 4 bases at V and 5 bases at J; junction bases unmatched: 4.

V gene TRBV6-6 combines with J gene TRBJ1-2, with 7 positions matching TRBD1. CDR1 is MNHNY, CDR2 SVGAGI, per germline (reference sequence). CDR3 length equals 16 residues. With 0 bases clipped from V and 4 bases from J, the junction kept 8 bases outside the gene matches. As DNA, the CDR3 is TGTGCCAGCAGTTACTCCCCAGGGGGGAATCCCTATGGCTACACCTTC. Amino acids: CASSYSPGGNPYGYTF.

The rearrangement links TRBV28 to TRBJ1-1; 10 bases match TRBD1. Per germline, CDR1 MDHEN and CDR2 SYDVKM. Unmatched junction bases numbered 10, after V lost 5 bases and J lost 4 bases. The CDR3 extends over 16 amino acids. CDR3 residues: CASSRQGQGVVTEAFF. As DNA, the CDR3 is TGTGCCAGCAGTAGACAAGGACAGGGGGTCGTCACTGAAGCTTTCTTT.

This clonotype appeared many times. This rearrangement joins TRBV4-3 to TRBJ2-5, with a weak D call TRBD1 (5 bases). CDR3 size: 16 residues. The V and J ends lost 1 base and 2 bases respectively, with 14 bases between them. Germline CDR1 reads LGHNA; CDR2 reads YSLEER. CDR3 amino acids: CASSQGHRLSQETQYF. The CDR3 DNA is TGCGCCAGCAGCCAAGGCCACAGGCTATCTCAAGAGACCCAGTACTTC.